A selection of T cell receptor beta chains follows, all from one sample in a study of blood T cell repertoires in COVID-19. Assay: immunoSEQ multiplex PCR; the TCRdb copy retains only in-frame clones and omits some. The sample includes 150,000 to 200,000 clones, over 75% of them seen just once. The specimen sequenced was peripheral blood. The receptors were sampled from a person between 65 and 79 years old with COVID-19, enrolled during active disease. The CDR3 runs from the conserved cysteine through the conserved F or W. D genes are given only for firm matches. Clone size is given for some rows only: seen once, a few or many times, or a class if the clone is expanded.

V	D	J	size	DNA	CDR3
TRBV9	-	TRBJ2-3	-	TGTGCCAGCAGCGCCTCCATCCATGCGCCCGATGGAGATACGCAGTATTTT	CASSASIHAPDGDTQYF
TRBV5-6	-	TRBJ1-2	-	TGTGCCAGCAGCGATTGGACAGCATATGGCTACACCTTC	CASSDWTAYGYTF
TRBV19	-	TRBJ1-2	-	TGTGCCAGCGGCCGAGCGGGGGACTATGGCTACACCTTC	CASGRAGDYGYTF
TRBV21-1	-	TRBJ2-7	-	TGTGCCGGCAGCCCGCCCGGAACAGGGGACAAGCAGTACTTC	CAGSPPGTGDKQYF
TRBV5-1	TRBD2	TRBJ2-1	-	TGCGCCAGCAGCTTAGGTAGCGGGAATTACAATGAGCAGTTCTTC	CASSLGSGNYNEQFF
TRBV5-8	TRBD1	TRBJ1-5	-	TGTGCCAGCAGCCTAGGACAGGGCGGTCAGCCCCAGCATTTT	CASSLGQGGQPQHF
TRBV7-3	-	TRBJ2-7	-	TGTGCCAGCAGGTTACCGGGACAATCTTACGAGCAGTACTTC	CASRLPGQSYEQYF
TRBV4-1	-	TRBJ1-1	-	TGCGCCAGCAGCCAAGCCCGCGGTTGGGAAGCTTTCTTT	CASSQARGWEAFF
TRBV29-1	TRBD1	TRBJ2-7	-	TGCAGCGCAAAACCGACAGGGGCAAACGAGCAGTACTTC	CSAKPTGANEQYF
TRBV7-2	TRBD2	TRBJ2-2	-	TGTGCCAGCAGGGGGGCTAGCGGGGAGAACACCGGGGAGCTGTTTTTT	CASRGASGENTGELFF
TRBV19	-	TRBJ2-5	once	TGTGCCAGTAGTATGGGGGGACTCGAAGAGACCCAGTACTTC	CASSMGGLEETQYF
TRBV4-1	TRBD2	TRBJ2-5	-	TGCGCCAGCAGCCTATGGGCTAGCGGGGGACAAGAGACCCAGTACTTC	CASSLWASGGQETQYF
TRBV18	-	TRBJ2-7	-	TGTGCCAGCTCACCACCAACGGGTTACGAGCAGTACTTC	CASSPPTGYEQYF
TRBV10-2	TRBD1	TRBJ1-3	-	TGCGCCAGCAGCGCAGAGCGGACAGGAGAAAACACCATATATTTT	CASSAERTGENTIYF